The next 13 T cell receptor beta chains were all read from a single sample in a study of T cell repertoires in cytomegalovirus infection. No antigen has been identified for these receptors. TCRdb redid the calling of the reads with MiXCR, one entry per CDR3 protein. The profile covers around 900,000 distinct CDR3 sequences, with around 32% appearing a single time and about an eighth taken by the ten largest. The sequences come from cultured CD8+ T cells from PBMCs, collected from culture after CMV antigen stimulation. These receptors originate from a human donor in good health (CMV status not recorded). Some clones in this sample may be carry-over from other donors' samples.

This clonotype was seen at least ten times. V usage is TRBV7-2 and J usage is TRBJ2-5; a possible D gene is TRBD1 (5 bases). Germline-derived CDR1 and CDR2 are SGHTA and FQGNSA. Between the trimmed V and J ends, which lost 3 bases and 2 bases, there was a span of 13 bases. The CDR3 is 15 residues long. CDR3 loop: CASSLEGATQETQYF. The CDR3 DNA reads TGTGCCAGCAGCTTGGAAGGGGCCACACAAGAGACCCAGTACTTC.

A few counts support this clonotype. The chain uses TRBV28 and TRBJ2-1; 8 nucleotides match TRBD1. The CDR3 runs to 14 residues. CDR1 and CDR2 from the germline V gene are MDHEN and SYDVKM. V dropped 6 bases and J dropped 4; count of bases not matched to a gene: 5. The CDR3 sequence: CASRPGGRYNEQFF. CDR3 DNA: TGTGCCAGCAGGCCAGGGGGCCGGTACAATGAGCAGTTCTTC. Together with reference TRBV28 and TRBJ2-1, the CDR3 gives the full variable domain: DVKVTQSSRYLVKRTGEKVFLECVQDMDHENMFWYRQDPGLGLRLIYFSYDVKMKEKGDIPEGYSVSREKKERFSLILESASTNQTSMYLCASRPGGRYNEQFFGPGTRLTVL.

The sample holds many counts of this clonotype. The DNA of the CDR3 is TGTGCCAGTAGTAGTGGGTCCGCGCTTAGGACTGAAGCTTTCTTT. Translated, it gives CASSSGSALRTEAFF. The rearrangement joins TRBV19 to TRBJ1-1; D is unresolved. The germline V and J ends were trimmed by 4 bases and 5 bases, with 17 bases remaining between them. Germline V lookup: CDR1 LNHDA, CDR2 SQIVND (reference sequence). The CDR3 runs to 15 residues. Using reference TRBV19 and TRBJ1-1 for the parts outside the CDR3, the full variable domain is DGGITQSPKYLFRKEGQNVTLSCEQNLNHDAMYWYRQDPGQGLRLIYYSQIVNDFQKGDIAEGYSVSREKKESFPLTVTSAQKNPTAFYLCASSSGSALRTEAFFGQGTRLTVV.

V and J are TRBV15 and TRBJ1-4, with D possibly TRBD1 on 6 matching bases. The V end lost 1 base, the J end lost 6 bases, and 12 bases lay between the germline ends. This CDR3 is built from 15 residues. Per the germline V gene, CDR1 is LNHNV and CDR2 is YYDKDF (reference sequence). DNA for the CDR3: TGTGCCACCAGCAGAGGGCGGACAGTTTATGAAAAACTGTTTTTT. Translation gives CATSRGRTVYEKLFF.

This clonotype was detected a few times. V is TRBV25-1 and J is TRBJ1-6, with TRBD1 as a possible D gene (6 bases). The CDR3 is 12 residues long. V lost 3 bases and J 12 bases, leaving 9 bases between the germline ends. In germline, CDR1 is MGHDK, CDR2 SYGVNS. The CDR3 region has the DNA TGTGCCAGCAGTGATTGGGGACAACCCCTCCACTTT. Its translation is CASSDWGQPLHF.

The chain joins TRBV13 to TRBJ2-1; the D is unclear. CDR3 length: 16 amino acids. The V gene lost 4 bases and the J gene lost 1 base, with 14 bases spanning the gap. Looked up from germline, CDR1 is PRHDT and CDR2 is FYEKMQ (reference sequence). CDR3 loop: CASSSPLGPSYNEQFF. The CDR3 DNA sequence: TGTGCCAGCAGCTCCCCCCTAGGACCATCCTACAATGAGCAGTTCTTC.

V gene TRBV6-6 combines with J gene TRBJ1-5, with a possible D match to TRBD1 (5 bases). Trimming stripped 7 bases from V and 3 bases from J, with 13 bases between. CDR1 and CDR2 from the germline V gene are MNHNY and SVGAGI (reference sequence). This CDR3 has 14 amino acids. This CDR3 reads CASKEKGNNQPQHF. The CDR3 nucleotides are TGTGCCAGCAAAGAGAAGGGGAACAATCAGCCCCAGCATTTT.

CDR3 sequence (DNA): TGTGCCAGCAGCGTAGCAGATTGGGAAGAGACCCAGTACTTC. The encoded protein is CASSVADWEETQYF. The V gene is TRBV9, the J gene TRBJ2-5; D ambiguous. V dropped 0 bases and J dropped 3 bases, with 9 bases sitting between them. The CDR3 length is 14 residues. Germline CDR1 is SGDLS and CDR2 is YYNGEE.

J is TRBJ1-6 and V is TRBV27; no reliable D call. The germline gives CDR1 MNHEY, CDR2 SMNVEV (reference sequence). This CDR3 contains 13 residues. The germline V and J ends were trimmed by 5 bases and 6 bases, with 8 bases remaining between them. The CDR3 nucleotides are TGTGCCAGCAGTATACAGAGTAATTCACCCCTCCACTTT. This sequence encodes CASSIQSNSPLHF.

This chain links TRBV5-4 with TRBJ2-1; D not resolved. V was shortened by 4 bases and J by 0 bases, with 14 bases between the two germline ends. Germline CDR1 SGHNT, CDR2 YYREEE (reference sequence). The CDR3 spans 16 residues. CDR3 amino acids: CASSPPLGNSYNEQFF. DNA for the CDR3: TGTGCCAGCAGCCCACCCCTAGGGAACTCCTACAATGAGCAGTTCTTC.

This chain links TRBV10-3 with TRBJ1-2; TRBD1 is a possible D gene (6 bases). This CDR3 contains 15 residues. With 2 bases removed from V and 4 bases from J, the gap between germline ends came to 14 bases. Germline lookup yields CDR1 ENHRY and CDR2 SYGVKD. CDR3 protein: CAISEDRTDFYGYTF. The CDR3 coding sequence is TGTGCCATCAGTGAGGACAGGACAGATTTCTATGGCTACACCTTC.

The DNA of the CDR3 is TGTGCCAGCAGTCCTCTCCGGGACGGCTTTAAGGAGCAGTACTTC. The encoded protein is CASSPLRDGFKEQYF. V usage is TRBV6-5 and J usage is TRBJ2-7; D may correspond to TRBD1 or TRBD2 (5 bases each). With 5 bases removed from V and 7 bases from J, the gap between germline ends came to 21 bases. CDR3 length: 15 residues. CDR1 and CDR2 (germline): MNHEY, SVGAGI.

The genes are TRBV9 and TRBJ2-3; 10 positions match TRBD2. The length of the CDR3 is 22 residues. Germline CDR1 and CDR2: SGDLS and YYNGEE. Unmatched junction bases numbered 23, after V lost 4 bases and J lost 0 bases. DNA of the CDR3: TGTGCCAGCAGCCCAGCCCCCCTACCCAGCGGGGGGGTATCTTCTAGCACAGATACGCAGTATTTT. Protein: CASSPAPLPSGGVSSSTDTQYF.